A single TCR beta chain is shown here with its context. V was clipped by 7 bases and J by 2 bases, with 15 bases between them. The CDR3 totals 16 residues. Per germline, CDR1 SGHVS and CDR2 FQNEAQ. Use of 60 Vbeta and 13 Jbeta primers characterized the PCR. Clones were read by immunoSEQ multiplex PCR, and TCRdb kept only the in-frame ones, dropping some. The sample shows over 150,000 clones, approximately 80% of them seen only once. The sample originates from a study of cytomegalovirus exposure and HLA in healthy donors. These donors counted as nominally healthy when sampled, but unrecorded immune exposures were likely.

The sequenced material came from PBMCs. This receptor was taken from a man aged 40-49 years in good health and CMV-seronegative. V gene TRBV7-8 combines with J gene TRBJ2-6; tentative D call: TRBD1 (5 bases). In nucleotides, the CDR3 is TGTGCCAGCACCCAACCGAAGGGGCCTGGGGCCAACGTCCTGACTTTC. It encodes CASTQPKGPGANVLTF.